What follows are 26 T cell receptor beta chains derived from one specimen sequenced in a study of blood T cells in healthy people across ages. For the second PCR, which ran for about 6 to 11 cycles, a sample-barcoded 5' primer and a J-beta primer mix were used. One entry per CDR3 protein results from TCRdb running MiXCR on the 5' RACE reads. The data contain 1.5 million to 2 million distinct CDR3 sequences, approximately 28% of them singletons. Specimen: blood. These receptors were obtained from a woman aged 30 to 39 in good health.

The V and J genes are TRBV20-1 and TRBJ1-2; TRBD1 aligns across 9 bases. V shed 6 bases and J 6 bases; nucleotides not matched to a gene: 11. CDR3 size: 14 residues. Germline V gene data show CDR1 as DFQATT and CDR2 as SNEGSKA (reference sequence). The CDR3 here is CSATRDRDTDGYTF. In nucleotides, the CDR3 is TGCAGTGCAACACGGGACAGGGATACGGATGGCTACACCTTC.

This clonotype turned up a few times. V usage is TRBV20-1 and J usage is TRBJ2-7, with 10 bases identical to TRBD1. The last part of the DNA fits TRBJ2-5 better; the J call may be wrong. The CDR3 contains 15 residues. Germline loops: CDR1 DFQATT, CDR2 SNEGSKA (reference sequence). The CDR3 here is CSAPLDRGPGETQYF. As DNA, the CDR3 is TGCAGTGCCCCCCTCGACAGGGGGCCAGGGGAGACCCAGTACTTC.

The table lists this clonotype with a few counts. CDR3 amino acids: CASSLARESGEQFF. For the CDR3, the DNA is TGTGCCAGCAGCTTAGCCCGTGAATCGGGTGAGCAGTTCTTC. This sequence joins TRBV7-2 and TRBJ2-1; no firm D call. Germline-derived CDR1 and CDR2 are SGHTA and FQGNSA. This CDR3 contains 14 residues. Trimming left V 0 bases short and J 9 bases short, with 12 bases between.

The chain combines TRBV29-1 with TRBJ1-1; D is ambiguous. V lost 4 bases to trimming and J lost 6 bases, with 21 bases between them. Germline CDR1 and CDR2: SQVTM and ANQGSEA. There are 15 residues in the CDR3. The CDR3: CSVGGRLAPKAEAFF. The CDR3 coding sequence is TGCAGCGTTGGCGGCCGGCTAGCACCCAAGGCTGAAGCTTTCTTT.

The genes are TRBV5-1 and TRBJ2-1, with 14 bases fitting TRBD2. Germline V gene sequence: CDR1 SGHRS, CDR2 YFSETQ. V shed 3 bases, J shed 8 bases, and the junction held 4 bases outside the gene matches. The CDR3 is 15 amino acids. CDR3 sequence reads: CASSWMGLAGDEQFF. The CDR3 bases are TGCGCCAGCAGCTGGATGGGACTAGCGGGAGATGAGCAGTTCTTC.

The gene calls are TRBV4-1 and TRBJ2-1, with 7 positions matching TRBD1. The J segment lost 12 bases and the V segment lost 3 bases, leaving 8 bases of the junction unmatched. CDR3 size: 13 residues. The V gene's germline CDR1 is MGHRA and CDR2 YSYEKL. The CDR3 region is CASSQGNRDRQFF. The CDR3 DNA is TGCGCCAGCAGCCAGGGTAACCGGGACAGGCAGTTCTTC.

CDR3: CASSPEDDTQYF. The CDR3 nucleotides read TGTGCCAGCAGCCCGGAGGACGATACGCAGTATTTT. V is TRBV5-5 and J is TRBJ2-3, with D possibly matching TRBD2 (5 bases). The germline V and J ends were trimmed by 4 bases and 6 bases, with 9 bases remaining between them. CDR3 size: 12 residues. The germline gives CDR1 SGHKS, CDR2 YYEKEE (reference sequence).

The chain joins TRBV20-1 to TRBJ1-1; TRBD1 matches 8 bases. V was pared by 2 bases and J by 3 bases, with 8 bases of the junction left unmatched. CDR1 and CDR2 from the germline V gene are DFQATT and SNEGSKA (reference sequence). This CDR3 contains 15 residues. The CDR3 spells CSARPPDRADTEAFF. The CDR3 nucleotides are TGCAGTGCTAGACCCCCGGACAGGGCGGACACTGAAGCTTTCTTT.

The chain uses TRBV19 and TRBJ2-1; 8 nucleotides match TRBD1. Trimming took 5 bases from V and 8 from J; bases not matched to a gene: 14. Germline CDR1 is LNHDA and CDR2 is SQIVND (reference sequence). The CDR3 spans 16 residues. The CDR3 loop reads CASSVRGQGYSDEQFF. CDR3 nucleotides: TGTGCCAGTAGTGTGCGAGGACAGGGATATTCGGATGAGCAGTTCTTC.

The V gene is TRBV21-1, the J gene TRBJ1-2. TRBV21-1 is labeled a pseudogene. There are 11 residues in the CDR3. The CDR3 DNA reads TGTGCCAGCAGCAAAGGTTGGGGCTACACCTTC. The encoded protein is CASSKGWGYTF.

J is TRBJ2-5 and V is TRBV27; TRBD2 is a possible D gene (5 bases). V lost 5 bases to trimming and J lost 5 bases, with 18 bases between them. Germline CDR1 and CDR2: MNHEY and SMNVEV (reference sequence). The length of the CDR3 is 15 residues. CDR3 DNA: TGTGCCAGCAGTCCCGACCCTCTAGCACCCGAGACCCAGTACTTC. It encodes CASSPDPLAPETQYF.

V gene TRBV19 combines with J gene TRBJ1-2; D ambiguous. Trimming took off 5 bases at V and 6 bases at J, with 22 bases between the two ends. Germline CDR1 LNHDA, CDR2 SQIVND (reference sequence). The CDR3 length is 16 residues. This CDR3 reads CASSAAGFWLSNGYTF. The DNA of the CDR3 is TGTGCCAGTAGTGCGGCAGGTTTTTGGCTGTCAAATGGCTACACCTTC.

This clonotype was counted between two and nine times. V usage is TRBV5-1 and J usage is TRBJ1-3; unclear D gene. Germline CDR1 and CDR2: SGHRS and YFSETQ. The germline V and J ends were trimmed by 0 bases and 0 bases, with 13 bases remaining between them. The CDR3 runs to 17 residues. As DNA, the CDR3 is TGCGCCAGCAGCTTGGGGGGAACAGCTCCCTCTGGAAACACCATATATTTT. Amino acids: CASSLGGTAPSGNTIYF. Complete variable domain (other parts from reference TRBV5-1 and TRBJ1-3): KAGVTQTPRYLIKTRGQQVTLSCSPISGHRSVSWYQQTPGQGLQFLFEYFSETQRNKGNFPGRFSGRQFSNSRSEMNVSTLELGDSALYLCASSLGGTAPSGNTIYFGEGSWLTVV.

This clonotype came up a few times. This chain links TRBV12-3 or TRBV12-4 with TRBJ2-7; 7 bases match TRBD1. The CDR3 loop spans 14 amino acids. Unmatched junction bases numbered 4, after V lost 5 bases and J lost 0 bases. This CDR3 reads CASSGTANSYEQYF. The CDR3 nucleotides read TGTGCCAGCAGTGGGACAGCAAACTCCTACGAGCAGTACTTC.

This clonotype showed up many times. This chain uses TRBV20-1 with TRBJ2-6; D gene uncertain. V gave up 6 bases and J gave up 1 base, with 10 bases separating them. There are 14 residues in the CDR3. Germline V gene lookup returns CDR1 DFQATT and CDR2 SNEGSKA (reference sequence). The CDR3, as DNA: TGCAGTGCGAGCTGGGGATCTGGGGCCAACGTCCTGACTTTC. It encodes CSASWGSGANVLTF.

This clonotype was counted many times. The rearrangement links TRBV12-3 or TRBV12-4 to TRBJ2-5; weak D call: TRBD1 (6 bases). This CDR3 spans 17 amino acids. Between the trimmed V and J ends, which lost 7 bases and 1 base, there was a span of 22 bases. The CDR3 spells CASTLAISRGSQETQYF. For the CDR3, the DNA is TGTGCCAGCACCCTCGCCATATCGAGGGGGTCCCAAGAGACCCAGTACTTC.

This clonotype was seen a handful of times. V and J are TRBV12-3 or TRBV12-4 and TRBJ2-1; D is unclear. Trimming removed 5 bases at V and 10 bases at J, with 18 bases between. The CDR3 length is 14 residues. This chain's CDR3 is CASSLPDGSYEQFF. The DNA of the CDR3 is TGTGCCAGCAGTCTCCCCGACGGCTCCTACGAGCAGTTCTTC.

On this clonotype: Being one base from a much bigger clone, this may be a read error. The V and J genes are TRBV18 and TRBJ2-7; a weak D match, TRBD2 (7 bases). This CDR3 contains 13 residues. The germline V and J ends were trimmed by 3 bases and 9 bases, with 15 bases remaining between them. The germline V gene encodes CDR1 KGHSH and CDR2 LQKENI. The CDR3 loop is CASSPGPGGVQYF. The DNA of the CDR3 is TGTGCCAGCTCACCGGGACCGGGGGGCGTGCAGTACTTC.

V usage is TRBV12-3 or TRBV12-4 and J usage is TRBJ2-3; D not certain. Trimming took off 1 base at V and 11 bases at J, with 22 bases between the two ends. The CDR3 is 16 amino acids. The CDR3 nucleotides are TGTGCCAGCAGTTTAGTTGCCCTGCCCCCCACACTCATGCAGTATTTT. It codes for CASSLVALPPTLMQYF.

This rearrangement joins TRBV5-5 to TRBJ1-5, with D unresolved. Germline V CDR1 and CDR2: SGHKS, YYEKEE (reference sequence). V was clipped by 1 base and J by 1 base, with 6 bases between them. This CDR3 is 14 amino acids long. For the CDR3, the DNA is TGTGCCAGCAGCTTGTCTCAGAGCAATCAGCCCCAGCATTTT. Amino acid sequence: CASSLSQSNQPQHF.

Ten or more counts support this clonotype. The chain joins TRBV7-2 to TRBJ2-6; D is ambiguous. The CDR3 loop spans 15 amino acids. CDR1 SGHTA and CDR2 FQGNSA come from the germline V gene. Trimming pared 5 bases from V and 0 bases from J, leaving 8 bases between. The CDR3 DNA sequence: TGTGCCAGCAGCCGCACAGCCTCTGGGGCCAACGTCCTGACTTTC. This codes for CASSRTASGANVLTF.

As for this clonotype: The junction departs from germline at one end; a sequencing error may be responsible. V is TRBV6-6 and J is TRBJ1-5; weak D call: TRBD1 (5 bases). CDR1 is MNHNY and CDR2 is SVGAGI in the germline V gene (reference sequence). The CDR3 is 16 amino acids. Written as DNA, the CDR3 is TGTGCCAGCAGTTACTTGAGGGGCGATAGCAATCGGCCCCAGCATTTT. Encoded protein: CASSYLRGDSNRPQHF.

The chain uses TRBV2 and TRBJ2-7, with 11 bases aligning to TRBD1. Trimming cost V 11 bases and J 2 bases; bases outside gene matches: 11. The CDR3 has 15 residues. Per germline, CDR1 SNHLY and CDR2 FYNNEI. This CDR3 reads CAGGMQGQGAYEQYF. The CDR3, as DNA: TGTGCCGGCGGCATGCAGGGACAGGGGGCCTACGAGCAGTACTTC.

This chain links TRBV20-1 with TRBJ2-3; maybe TRBD1 (5 bases). V gave up 1 base and J gave up 0 bases, with 14 bases separating them. CDR3 length equals 16 residues. Per germline, CDR1 DFQATT and CDR2 SNEGSKA (reference sequence). The CDR3 sequence: CSARGLDSPSTDTQYF. The CDR3 nucleotides read TGCAGTGCTAGAGGTTTAGACAGTCCTAGCACAGATACGCAGTATTTT.

As regards this clonotype: At one of its ends the junction is not consistent with the germline gene, which may arise from a read error. The V call is TRBV25-1, the J call TRBJ2-7, with D unresolved. Looked up from germline, CDR1 is MGHDK and CDR2 is SYGVNS. The CDR3 covers 14 residues. The CDR3 here is CASGESDFVDEQYF. The CDR3 bases are TGTGCCAGCGGTGAATCGGATTTTGTCGACGAGCAGTACTTC.

This clonotype occurred a few times. The CDR3 coding sequence is TGTGCCAGCAGCTTACCCCTAGCGGGAGAGGGCGAGCAGTACTTC. Residues: CASSLPLAGEGEQYF. The chain couples TRBV7-2 to TRBJ2-7; 10 nucleotides line up with TRBD2. V dropped 2 bases and J dropped 6; count of bases not matched to a gene: 7. This CDR3 region has 15 residues. Germline CDR1 is SGHTA and CDR2 is FQGNSA. Drawing the rest from reference TRBV7-2 and TRBJ2-7, the complete variable domain is GAGVSQSPSNKVTEKGKDVELRCDPISGHTALYWYRQSLGQGLEFLIYFQGNSAPDKSGLPSDRFSAERTGGSVSTLTIQRTQQEDSAVYLCASSLPLAGEGEQYFGPGTRLTVT.